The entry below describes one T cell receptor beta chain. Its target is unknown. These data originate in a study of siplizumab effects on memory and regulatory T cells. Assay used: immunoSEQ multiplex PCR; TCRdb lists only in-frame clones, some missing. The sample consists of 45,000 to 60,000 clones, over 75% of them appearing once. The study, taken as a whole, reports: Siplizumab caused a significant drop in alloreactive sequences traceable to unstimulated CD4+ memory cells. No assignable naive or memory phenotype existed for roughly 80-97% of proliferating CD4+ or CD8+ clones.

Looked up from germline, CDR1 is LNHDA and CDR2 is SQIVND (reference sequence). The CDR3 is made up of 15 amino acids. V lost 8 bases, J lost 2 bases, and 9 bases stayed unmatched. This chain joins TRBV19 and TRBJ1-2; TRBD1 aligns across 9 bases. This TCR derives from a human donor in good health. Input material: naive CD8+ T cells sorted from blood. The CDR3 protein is CASAIQGALNYGYTF. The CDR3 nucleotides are TGTGCCAGTGCTATACAGGGGGCGCTGAACTATGGCTACACCTTC.